This TCR beta chain is from a study of metastatic and nonmetastatic thyroid tumors. The CDR3 contains 14 residues. V lost 5 bases, J lost 8 bases, and 7 bases stayed unmatched. Germline values: CDR1 MNHEY, CDR2 SMNVEV (reference sequence). This clone was picked up many times. Its target is unknown. TCRdb reanalyzed the PCR reads with MiXCR. The repertoire includes more than 10,000 clones, about 12% of them detected once, and around a third sits in the top ten. Regarding the study as a whole: Compared with benign nodules, malignant thyroid tumors were reported to have significantly higher TCR beta diversity in both blood and tumor.

No treatment of any kind had been given to any patient before thyroid surgery. The source is a female donor with papillary thyroid cancer or a benign thyroid nodule (not recorded which). Some clones in this sample may be carry-over from other donors' samples. The sample taken for sequencing was blood. The chain recombines TRBV27 with TRBJ1-2; the match to TRBD1 covers 11 bases. Here the CDR3 DNA reads TGTGCCAGCAGTGCCGGACAGGGGGCACGGGGCTACACCTTC. Translated: CASSAGQGARGYTF.